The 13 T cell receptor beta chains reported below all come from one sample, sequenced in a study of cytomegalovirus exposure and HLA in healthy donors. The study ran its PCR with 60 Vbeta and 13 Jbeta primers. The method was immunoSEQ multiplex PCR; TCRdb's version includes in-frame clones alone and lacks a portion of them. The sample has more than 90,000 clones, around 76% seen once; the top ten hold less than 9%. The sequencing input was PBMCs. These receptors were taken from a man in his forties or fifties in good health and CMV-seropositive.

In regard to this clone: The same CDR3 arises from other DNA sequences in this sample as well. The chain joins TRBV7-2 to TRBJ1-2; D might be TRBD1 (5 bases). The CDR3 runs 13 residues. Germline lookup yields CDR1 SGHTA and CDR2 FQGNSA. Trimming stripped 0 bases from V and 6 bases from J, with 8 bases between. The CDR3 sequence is CASSLALRDGYTF. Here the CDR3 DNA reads TGTGCCAGCAGCTTAGCGCTCAGGGATGGCTACACCTTC. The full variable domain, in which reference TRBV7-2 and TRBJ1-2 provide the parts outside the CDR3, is GAGVSQSPSNKVTEKGKDVELRCDPISGHTALYWYRQSLGQGLEFLIYFQGNSAPDKSGLPSDRFSAERTGGSVSTLTIQRTQQEDSAVYLCASSLALRDGYTFGSGTRLTVV.

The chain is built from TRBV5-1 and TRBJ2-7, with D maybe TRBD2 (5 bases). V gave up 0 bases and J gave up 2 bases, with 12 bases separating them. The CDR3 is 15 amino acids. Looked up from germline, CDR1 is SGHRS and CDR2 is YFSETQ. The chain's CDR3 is CASSLVTITTYEQYF. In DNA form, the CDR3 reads TGCGCCAGCAGCTTGGTGACTATCACTACCTACGAGCAGTACTTC. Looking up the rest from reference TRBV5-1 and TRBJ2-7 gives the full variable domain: KAGVTQTPRYLIKTRGQQVTLSCSPISGHRSVSWYQQTPGQGLQFLFEYFSETQRNKGNFPGRFSGRQFSNSRSEMNVSTLELGDSALYLCASSLVTITTYEQYFGPGTRLTVT.

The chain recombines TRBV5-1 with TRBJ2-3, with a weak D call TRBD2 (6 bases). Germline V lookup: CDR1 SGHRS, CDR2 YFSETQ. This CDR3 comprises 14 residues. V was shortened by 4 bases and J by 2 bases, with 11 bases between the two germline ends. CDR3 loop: CASSPGEATDTQYF. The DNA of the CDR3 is TGCGCCAGCAGCCCGGGAGAAGCCACAGATACGCAGTATTTT.

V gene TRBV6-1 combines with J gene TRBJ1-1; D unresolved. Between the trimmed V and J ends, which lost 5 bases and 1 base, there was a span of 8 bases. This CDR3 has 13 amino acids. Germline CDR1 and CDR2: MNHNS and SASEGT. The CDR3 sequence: CASSTTRNTEAFF. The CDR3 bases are TGTGCCAGCAGTACGACAAGGAACACTGAAGCTTTCTTT.

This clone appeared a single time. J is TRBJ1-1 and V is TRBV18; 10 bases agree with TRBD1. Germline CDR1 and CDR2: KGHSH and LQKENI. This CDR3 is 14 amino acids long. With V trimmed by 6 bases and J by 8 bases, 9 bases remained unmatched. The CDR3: CASSPRQGAREAFF. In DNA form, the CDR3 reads TGTGCCAGCTCTCCAAGACAGGGGGCGCGGGAAGCTTTCTTT.

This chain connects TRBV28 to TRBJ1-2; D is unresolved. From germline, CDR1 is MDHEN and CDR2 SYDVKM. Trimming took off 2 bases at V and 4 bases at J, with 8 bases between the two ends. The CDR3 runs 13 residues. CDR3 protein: CASSLGRFYGYTF. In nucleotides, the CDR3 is TGTGCCAGCAGTTTAGGGCGCTTCTATGGCTACACCTTC.

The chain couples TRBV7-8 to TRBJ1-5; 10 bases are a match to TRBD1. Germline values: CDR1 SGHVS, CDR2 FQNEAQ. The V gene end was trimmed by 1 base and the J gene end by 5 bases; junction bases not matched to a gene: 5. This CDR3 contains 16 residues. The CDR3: CASSLDGQGVYQPQHF. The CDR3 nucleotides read TGTGCCAGCAGCTTAGACGGACAGGGGGTCTATCAGCCCCAGCATTTT.

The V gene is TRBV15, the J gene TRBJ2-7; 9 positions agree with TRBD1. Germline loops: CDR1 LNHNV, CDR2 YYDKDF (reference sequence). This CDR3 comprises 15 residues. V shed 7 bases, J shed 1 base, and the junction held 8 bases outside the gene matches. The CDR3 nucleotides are TGTGCCACCACTGGAACCGGGACAGGGTCCTACGAGCAGTACTTC. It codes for CATTGTGTGSYEQYF.

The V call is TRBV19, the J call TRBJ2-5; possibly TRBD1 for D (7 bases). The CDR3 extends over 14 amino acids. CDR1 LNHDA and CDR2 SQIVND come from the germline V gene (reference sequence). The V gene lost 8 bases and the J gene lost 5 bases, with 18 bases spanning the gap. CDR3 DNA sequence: TGTGCCAGTCGTCAAGGGGGCGCGGGGGAGACCCAGTACTTC. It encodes CASRQGGAGETQYF.

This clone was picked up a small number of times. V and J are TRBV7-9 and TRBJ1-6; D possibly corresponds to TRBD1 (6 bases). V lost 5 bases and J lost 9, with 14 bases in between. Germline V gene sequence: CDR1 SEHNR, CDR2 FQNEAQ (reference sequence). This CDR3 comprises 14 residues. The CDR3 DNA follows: TGTGCCAGCAGCCAAAGGTCGACAGGTTCACCCCTCCACTTT. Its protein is CASSQRSTGSPLHF.

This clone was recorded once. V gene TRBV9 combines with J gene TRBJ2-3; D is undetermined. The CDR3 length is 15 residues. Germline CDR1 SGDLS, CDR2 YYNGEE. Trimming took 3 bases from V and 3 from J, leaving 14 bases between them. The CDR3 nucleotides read TGTGCCAGCAGCGCCGCCCCCTCCCTAACAGATACGCAGTATTTT. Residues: CASSAAPSLTDTQYF.

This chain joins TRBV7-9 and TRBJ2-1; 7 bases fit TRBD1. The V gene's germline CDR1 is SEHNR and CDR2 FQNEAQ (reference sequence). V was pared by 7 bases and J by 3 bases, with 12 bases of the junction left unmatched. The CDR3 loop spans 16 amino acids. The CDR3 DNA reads TGTGCCAGCACCCGACCGCAACAGGGGCACTACAATGAGCAGTTCTTC. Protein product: CASTRPQQGHYNEQFF.

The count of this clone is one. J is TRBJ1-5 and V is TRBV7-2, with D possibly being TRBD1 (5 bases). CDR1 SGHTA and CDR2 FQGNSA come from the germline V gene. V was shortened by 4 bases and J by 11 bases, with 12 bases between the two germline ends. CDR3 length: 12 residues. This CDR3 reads CASSSDVGAQHF. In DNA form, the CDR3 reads TGTGCCAGCAGCTCCGACGTAGGGGCCCAGCATTTT.